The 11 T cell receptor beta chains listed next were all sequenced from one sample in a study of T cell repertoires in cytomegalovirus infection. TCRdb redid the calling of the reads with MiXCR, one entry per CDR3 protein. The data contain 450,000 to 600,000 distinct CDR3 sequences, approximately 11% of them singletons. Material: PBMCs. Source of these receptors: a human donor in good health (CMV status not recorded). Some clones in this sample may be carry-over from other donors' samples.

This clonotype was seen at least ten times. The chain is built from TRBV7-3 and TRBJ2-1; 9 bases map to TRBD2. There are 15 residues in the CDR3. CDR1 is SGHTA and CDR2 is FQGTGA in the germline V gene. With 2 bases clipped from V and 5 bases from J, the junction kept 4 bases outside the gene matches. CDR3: CASSLAGGPDNEQFF. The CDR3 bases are TGTGCCAGCAGCTTAGCGGGAGGGCCCGACAATGAGCAGTTCTTC.

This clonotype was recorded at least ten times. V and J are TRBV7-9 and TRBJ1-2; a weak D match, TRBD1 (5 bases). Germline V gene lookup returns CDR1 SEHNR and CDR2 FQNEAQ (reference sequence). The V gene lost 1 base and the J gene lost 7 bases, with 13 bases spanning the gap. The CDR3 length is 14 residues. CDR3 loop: CASSLGGTLGGYTF. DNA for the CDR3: TGTGCCAGCAGCTTAGGGGGGACCCTCGGTGGCTACACCTTC.

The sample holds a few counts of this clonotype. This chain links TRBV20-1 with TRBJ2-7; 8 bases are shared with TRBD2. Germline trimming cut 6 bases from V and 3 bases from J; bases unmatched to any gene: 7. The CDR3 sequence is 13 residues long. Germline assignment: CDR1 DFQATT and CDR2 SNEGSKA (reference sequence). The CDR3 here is CSARAGVIYEQYF. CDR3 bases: TGCAGTGCGCGAGCGGGAGTGATCTACGAGCAGTACTTC.

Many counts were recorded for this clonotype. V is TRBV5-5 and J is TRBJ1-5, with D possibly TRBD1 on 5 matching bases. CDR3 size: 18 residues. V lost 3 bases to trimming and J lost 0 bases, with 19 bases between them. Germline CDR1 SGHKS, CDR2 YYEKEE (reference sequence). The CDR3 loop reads CASSSAGHTGSSNQPQHF. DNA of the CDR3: TGTGCCAGCAGCTCAGCGGGGCACACAGGATCTAGCAATCAGCCCCAGCATTTT.

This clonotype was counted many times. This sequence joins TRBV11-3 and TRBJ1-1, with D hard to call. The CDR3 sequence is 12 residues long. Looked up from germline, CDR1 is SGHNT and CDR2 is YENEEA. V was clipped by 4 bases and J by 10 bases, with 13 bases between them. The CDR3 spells CASSYGNAGAFF. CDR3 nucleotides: TGTGCCAGCAGCTATGGGAATGCGGGAGCTTTCTTT.

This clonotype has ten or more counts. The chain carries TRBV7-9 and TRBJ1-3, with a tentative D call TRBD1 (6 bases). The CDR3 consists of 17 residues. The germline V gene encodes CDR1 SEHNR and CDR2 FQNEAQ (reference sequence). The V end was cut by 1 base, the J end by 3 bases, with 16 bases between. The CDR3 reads CASSLGPPTGNGNTIYF. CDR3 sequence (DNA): TGTGCCAGCAGCTTAGGCCCCCCTACAGGGAATGGAAACACCATATATTTT.

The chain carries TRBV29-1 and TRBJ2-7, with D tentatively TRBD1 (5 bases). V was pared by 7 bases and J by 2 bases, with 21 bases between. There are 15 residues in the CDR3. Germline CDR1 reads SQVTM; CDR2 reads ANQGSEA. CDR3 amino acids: CSANAGCQGPYEQYF. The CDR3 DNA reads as TGCAGCGCGAATGCAGGGTGTCAGGGCCCCTACGAGCAGTACTTC.

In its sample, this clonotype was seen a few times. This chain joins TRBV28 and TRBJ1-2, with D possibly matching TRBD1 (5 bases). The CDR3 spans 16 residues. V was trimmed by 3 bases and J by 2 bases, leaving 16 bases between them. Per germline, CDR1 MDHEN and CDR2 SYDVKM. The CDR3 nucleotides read TGTGCCAGCAGTTTTCGGGGGGGGGGAGGAAACTATGGCTACACCTTC. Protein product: CASSFRGGGGNYGYTF.

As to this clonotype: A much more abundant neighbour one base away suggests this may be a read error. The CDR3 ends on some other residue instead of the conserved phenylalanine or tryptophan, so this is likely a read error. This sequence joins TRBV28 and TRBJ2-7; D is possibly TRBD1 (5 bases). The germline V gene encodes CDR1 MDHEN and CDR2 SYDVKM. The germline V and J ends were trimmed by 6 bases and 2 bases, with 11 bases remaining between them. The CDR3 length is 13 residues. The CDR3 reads CASRVGQTYEQYL. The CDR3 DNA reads TGTGCCAGCAGGGTGGGGCAGACCTACGAGCAGTACCTC.

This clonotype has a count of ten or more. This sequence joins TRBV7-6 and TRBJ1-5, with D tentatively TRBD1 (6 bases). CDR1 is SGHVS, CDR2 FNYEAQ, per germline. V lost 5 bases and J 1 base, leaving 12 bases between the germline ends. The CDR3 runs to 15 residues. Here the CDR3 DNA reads TGTGCCAGCAGCCCGAGCAGGGGCAGCAATCAGCCCCAGCATTTT. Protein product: CASSPSRGSNQPQHF.

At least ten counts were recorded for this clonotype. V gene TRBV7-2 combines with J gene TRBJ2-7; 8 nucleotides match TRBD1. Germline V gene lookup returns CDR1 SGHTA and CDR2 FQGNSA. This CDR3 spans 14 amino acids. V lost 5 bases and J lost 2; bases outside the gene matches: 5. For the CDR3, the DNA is TGTGCCAGCAGCATACAGACAGGGGCCTACGAGCAGTACTTC. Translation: CASSIQTGAYEQYF. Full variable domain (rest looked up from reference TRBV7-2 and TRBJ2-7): GAGVSQSPSNKVTEKGKDVELRCDPISGHTALYWYRQSLGQGLEFLIYFQGNSAPDKSGLPSDRFSAERTGGSVSTLTIQRTQQEDSAVYLCASSIQTGAYEQYFGPGTRLTVT.